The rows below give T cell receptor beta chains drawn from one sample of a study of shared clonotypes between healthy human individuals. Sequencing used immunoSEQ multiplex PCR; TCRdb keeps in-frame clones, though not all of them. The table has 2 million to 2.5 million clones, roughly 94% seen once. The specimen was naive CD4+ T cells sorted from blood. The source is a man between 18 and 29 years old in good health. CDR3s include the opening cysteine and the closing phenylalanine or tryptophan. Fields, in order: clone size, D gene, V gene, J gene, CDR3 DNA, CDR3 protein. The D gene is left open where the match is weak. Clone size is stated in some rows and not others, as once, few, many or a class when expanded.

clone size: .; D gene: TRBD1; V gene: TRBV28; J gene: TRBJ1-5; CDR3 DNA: TGTGCCAGCAGTTTACCGAGACTACAGGGGGCGGGTCAGCCCCAGCATTTT; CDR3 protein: CASSLPRLQGAGQPQHF
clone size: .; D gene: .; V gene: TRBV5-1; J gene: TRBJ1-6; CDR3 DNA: TGCGCCGGCGAAGGGGGCTCCTATAATTCACCCCTCCACTTT; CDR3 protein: CAGEGGSYNSPLHF
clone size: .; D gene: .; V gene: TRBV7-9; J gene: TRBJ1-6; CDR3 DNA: TGTGCCAGCAGCTCCTGGGGGAGAACAGAGGATTCACCCCTCCACTTT; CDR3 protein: CASSSWGRTEDSPLHF
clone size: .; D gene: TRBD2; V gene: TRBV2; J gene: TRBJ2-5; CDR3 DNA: TGTGCCAGCAGCGGTAGCGGGAAGTACCAAGAGACCCAGTACTTC; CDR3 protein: CASSGSGKYQETQYF
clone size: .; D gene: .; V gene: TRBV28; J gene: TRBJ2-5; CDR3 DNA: TGTGCCAGCAAGTCTCAAGAGACCCAGTACTTC; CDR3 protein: CASKSQETQYF
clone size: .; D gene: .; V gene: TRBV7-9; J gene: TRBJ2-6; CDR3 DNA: TGTGCCAGCCCTTTCTCTGGGGCCAACGTCCTGACTTTC; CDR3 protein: CASPFSGANVLTF
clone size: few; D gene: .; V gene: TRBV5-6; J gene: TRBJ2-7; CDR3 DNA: TGTGCCAGCAGCCGGCCCGACTACGAGCAGTACTTC; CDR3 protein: CASSRPDYEQYF
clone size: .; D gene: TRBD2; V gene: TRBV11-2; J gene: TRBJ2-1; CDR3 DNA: TGTGCCAGCAGCTCCGGACTAGAGACCTACAATGAGCAGTTCTTC; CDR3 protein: CASSSGLETYNEQFF
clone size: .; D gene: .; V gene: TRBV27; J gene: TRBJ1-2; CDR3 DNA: TGTGCCAGCAGTTTTGGAGGGCCACCGAACTATGGCTACACCTTC; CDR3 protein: CASSFGGPPNYGYTF
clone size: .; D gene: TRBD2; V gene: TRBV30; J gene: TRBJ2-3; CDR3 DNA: TGTGCCTGGAAGGGTGAACGGGGGGGGTATACGCAGTATTTT; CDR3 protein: CAWKGERGGYTQYF
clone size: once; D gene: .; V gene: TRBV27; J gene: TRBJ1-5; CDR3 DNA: TGTGCCAGCAGTTTATTCCCCTACGGGCAGCCCCAGCATTTT; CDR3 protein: CASSLFPYGQPQHF
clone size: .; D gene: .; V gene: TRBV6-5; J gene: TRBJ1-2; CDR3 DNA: TGTGCCAGCAGTTTGGGTACTCCTAACTATGGCTACACCTTC; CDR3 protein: CASSLGTPNYGYTF
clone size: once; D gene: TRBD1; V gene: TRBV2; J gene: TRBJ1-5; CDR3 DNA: TGTGCCAGCAGTGCCATGACAGGGAAGGGCAATCAGCCCCAGCATTTT; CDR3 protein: CASSAMTGKGNQPQHF
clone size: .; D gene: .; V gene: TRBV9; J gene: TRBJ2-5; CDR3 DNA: TGTGCCAGCAGCGTATCAGGGGCTGTAGGGACCCAGTACTTC; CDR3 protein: CASSVSGAVGTQYF
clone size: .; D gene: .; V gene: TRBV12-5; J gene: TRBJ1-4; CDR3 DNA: TGTGCTAGTGGTTTGGAGGCAGGGGCAACTAATGAAAAACTGTTTTTT; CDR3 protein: CASGLEAGATNEKLFF
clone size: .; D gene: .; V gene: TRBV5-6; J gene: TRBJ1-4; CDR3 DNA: TGTGCCAGCAGCTTGGGACGGCTTAATGAAAAACTGTTTTTT; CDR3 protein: CASSLGRLNEKLFF
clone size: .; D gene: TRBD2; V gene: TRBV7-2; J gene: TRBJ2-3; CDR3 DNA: TGTGCCAGCAGCGCGATAGCGGGGTACACAGATACGCAGTATTTT; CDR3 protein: CASSAIAGYTDTQYF
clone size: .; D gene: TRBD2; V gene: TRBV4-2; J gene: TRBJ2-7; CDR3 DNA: TGTGCCAGCAGCCCCCCCGGGCGGGAGGGTATGTACGAGCAGTACTTC; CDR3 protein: CASSPPGREGMYEQYF
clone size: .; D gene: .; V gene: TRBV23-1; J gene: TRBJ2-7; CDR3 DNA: TGCGCCACTTCCGAAGGGTACGAGCAGTACTTC; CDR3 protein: CATSEGYEQYF
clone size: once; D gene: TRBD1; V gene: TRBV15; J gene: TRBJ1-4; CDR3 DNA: TGTGCCACCAGCAGTCAAACAGGGGGCGCCTATGAAAAACTGTTTTTT; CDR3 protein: CATSSQTGGAYEKLFF
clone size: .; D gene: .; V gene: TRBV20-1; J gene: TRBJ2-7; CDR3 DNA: TGCAGTGGAGTTTTGGTGGCCGAGCAGTACTTC; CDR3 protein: CSGVLVAEQYF
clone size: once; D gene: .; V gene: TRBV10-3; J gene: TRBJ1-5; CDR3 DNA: TGTGCCATCAGTGATGGGGGGCTTAGCAATCAGCCCCAGCATTTT; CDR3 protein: CAISDGGLSNQPQHF
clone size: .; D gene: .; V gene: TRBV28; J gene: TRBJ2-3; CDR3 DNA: TGTGCCAGCAGCACGTCAGGAAGGGGAACAGATACGCAGTATTTT; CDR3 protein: CASSTSGRGTDTQYF
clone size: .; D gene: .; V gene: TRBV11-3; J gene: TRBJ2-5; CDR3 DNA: TGTGCCAGCAGCTTAGGGTCCCAGGGAGAGACCCAGTACTTC; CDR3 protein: CASSLGSQGETQYF